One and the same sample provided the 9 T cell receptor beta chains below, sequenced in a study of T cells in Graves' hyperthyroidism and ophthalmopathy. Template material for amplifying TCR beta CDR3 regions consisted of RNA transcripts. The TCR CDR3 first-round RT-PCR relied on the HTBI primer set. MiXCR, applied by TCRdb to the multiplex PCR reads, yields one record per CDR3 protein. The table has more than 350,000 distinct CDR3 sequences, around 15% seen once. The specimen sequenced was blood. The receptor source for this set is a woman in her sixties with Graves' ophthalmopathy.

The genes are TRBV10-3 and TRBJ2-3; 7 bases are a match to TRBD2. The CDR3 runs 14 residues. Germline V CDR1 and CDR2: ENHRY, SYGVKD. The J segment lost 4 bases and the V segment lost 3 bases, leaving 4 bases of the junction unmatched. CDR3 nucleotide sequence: TGTGCCATCAGTGAAAGGACTAGTCCAGATACGCAGTATTTT. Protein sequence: CAISERTSPDTQYF.

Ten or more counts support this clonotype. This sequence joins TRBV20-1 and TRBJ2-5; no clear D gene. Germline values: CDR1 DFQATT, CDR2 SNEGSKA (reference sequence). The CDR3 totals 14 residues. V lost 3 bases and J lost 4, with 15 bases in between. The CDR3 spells CSASVERWAETQYF. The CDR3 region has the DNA TGCAGTGCTAGTGTCGAGAGGTGGGCAGAGACCCAGTACTTC.

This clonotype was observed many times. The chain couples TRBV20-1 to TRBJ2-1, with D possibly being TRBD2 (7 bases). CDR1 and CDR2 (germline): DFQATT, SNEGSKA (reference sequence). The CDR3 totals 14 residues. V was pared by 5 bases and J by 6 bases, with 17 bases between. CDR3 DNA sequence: TGCAGTGCTCCCCACTCCGGGGGGCGCAATGAGCAGTTCTTC. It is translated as CSAPHSGGRNEQFF.

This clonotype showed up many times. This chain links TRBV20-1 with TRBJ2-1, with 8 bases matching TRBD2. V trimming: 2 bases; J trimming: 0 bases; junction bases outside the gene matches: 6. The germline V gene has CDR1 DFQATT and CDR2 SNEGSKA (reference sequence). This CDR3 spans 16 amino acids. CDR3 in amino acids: CSARTGLAGSYNEQFF. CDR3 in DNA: TGCAGTGCTAGAACCGGACTAGCTGGCTCCTACAATGAGCAGTTCTTC.

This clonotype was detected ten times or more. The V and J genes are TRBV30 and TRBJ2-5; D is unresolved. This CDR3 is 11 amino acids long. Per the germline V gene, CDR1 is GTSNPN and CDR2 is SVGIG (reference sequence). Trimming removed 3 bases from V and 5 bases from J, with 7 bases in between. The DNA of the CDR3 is TGTGCCTGGAGCTTGCGGGAGACCCAGTACTTC. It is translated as CAWSLRETQYF.

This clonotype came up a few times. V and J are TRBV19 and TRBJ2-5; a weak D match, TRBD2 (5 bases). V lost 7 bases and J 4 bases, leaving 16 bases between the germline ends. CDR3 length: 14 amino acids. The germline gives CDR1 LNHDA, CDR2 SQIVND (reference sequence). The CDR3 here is CASTSRGVGETQYF. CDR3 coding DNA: TGTGCCAGTACGAGCCGGGGAGTGGGAGAGACCCAGTACTTC.

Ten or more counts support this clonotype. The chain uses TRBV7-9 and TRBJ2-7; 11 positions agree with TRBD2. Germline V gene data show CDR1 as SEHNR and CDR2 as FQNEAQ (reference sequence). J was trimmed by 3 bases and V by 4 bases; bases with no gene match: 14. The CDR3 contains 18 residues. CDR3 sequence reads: CASSSGRISGRAYYEQYF. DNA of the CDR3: TGTGCCAGCAGCTCGGGTCGGATTAGCGGGAGGGCCTACTACGAGCAGTACTTC.

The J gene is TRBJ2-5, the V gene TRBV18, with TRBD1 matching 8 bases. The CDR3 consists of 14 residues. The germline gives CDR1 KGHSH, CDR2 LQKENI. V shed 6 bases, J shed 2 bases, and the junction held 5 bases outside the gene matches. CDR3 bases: TGTGCCAGCTCCAGGGGGCTCCAACAAGAGACCCAGTACTTC. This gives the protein CASSRGLQQETQYF.

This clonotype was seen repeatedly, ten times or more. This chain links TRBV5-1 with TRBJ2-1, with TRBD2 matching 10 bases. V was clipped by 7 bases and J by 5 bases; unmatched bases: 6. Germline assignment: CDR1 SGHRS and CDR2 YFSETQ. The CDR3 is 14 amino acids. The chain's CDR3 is CASAASGSDNEQFF. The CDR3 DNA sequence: TGCGCCAGCGCAGCTAGCGGGAGTGACAATGAGCAGTTCTTC.